This is a list of T cell receptor beta chains from one sample in a study of cytomegalovirus exposure and HLA in healthy donors. Assay used: immunoSEQ multiplex PCR; TCRdb lists only in-frame clones, some missing. This sample carries about 120,000 clones, approximately 80% of them seen once, and the ten largest clones take less than 2.5%. Material: PBMCs. The receptor set was obtained from a woman in her 40s in good health and CMV-seronegative. CDR3s include the opening cysteine and the closing phenylalanine or tryptophan.

V gene,CDR3 protein
TRBV6-1,CASSTNRESYEQYF
TRBV10-1,CASSDRGEIGEQFF
TRBV6-5,CASSLQGANTEAFF
TRBV27,CASSPLGQGENQPQHF
TRBV6-1,CASEAGMGTEAFF
TRBV30,CAWGDRSYEQYF
TRBV2,CASTSQRTGAHEQFF
TRBV5-1,CASKTGSNEKLFF
TRBV10-3,CAISESRQAYEQYF
TRBV23-1,CASSWGSGRALEDTQYF
TRBV2,CASSEGVGRVSYEQYF
TRBV2,CASGGAGRGSTDTQYF
TRBV4-3,CASSHARGREETQYF
TRBV9,CASSAAPTGGNEKLFF
TRBV27,CASSLGSRPETQYF
TRBV5-1,CASSLAGGSYEQYF
TRBV13,CASSLMLGGDEAPLHF
TRBV27,CASKSGAITDTQYF
TRBV5-4,CASSPAGGEQYF
TRBV19,CASSTGHLNTEAFF
TRBV6-1,CASINERTGANVLTF
TRBV6-5,CASRPTGLYGYTF
TRBV6-1,CASSLAGDVF
TRBV2,CASTGRGLTEAFF
TRBV11-2,CASSPITGGTGKNIQYF
TRBV5-1,CASSLEHRSYQGIQYF
TRBV18,CASSRADRDYGYTF
TRBV18,CASSPTGFSPNTEAFF
TRBV7-9,CASGTGIGYTF
TRBV5-1,CASSLAGTGGEQYF
TRBV9,CASSVVGERAEAFF
TRBV2,CASSERGLGYSNQPQHF
TRBV14,CASSPLGKDEQYF
TRBV29-1,CSVGGQYSNQPQHF
TRBV6-6,CASSFPGTGGYEQYF
TRBV5-4,CASSPTSGGLTGELFF
TRBV4-2,CASSQSPTGIKIGYTF
TRBV5-1,CASSLGETGQPQHF
TRBV5-1,CASSLGSSGYYNEQFF
TRBV5-1,CASSLANPGQVAKQYF
TRBV5-4,CASSSGTSGGDTQYF
TRBV6-6,CASSRTGTPSNYGYTF
TRBV7-9,CASSLETGALYEQYF
TRBV6-5,CASSPFRGASYEQYF
TRBV19,CASTLQQGYNEQFF
TRBV5-5,CASSFRLAGGYEQYF
TRBV19,CASSISDRSPNYGYTF
TRBV4-1,CASSQGGTGGGLSNQPQHF
TRBV28,CASRPPPYRGRGAFF
TRBV11-2,CASSLDVAGGPYEKLFF
TRBV13,CASSPAGRQMYQETQYF
TRBV5-1,CASSLSLAGGPGGGEQFF
TRBV7-2,CASSLDRNTEAFF
TRBV7-8,CASSQSSGSAYEQYF
TRBV7-2,CASSPGTGWGNTIYF
TRBV19,CASSMEAMSNQPQHF